This T cell receptor (beta chain) is drawn from a study of CD8 T cells in Susac syndrome. The authors sequenced TCR beta from blood CD8+ and CD4+ T cells. This CDR3 comprises 14 residues. The V gene lost 3 bases and the J gene lost 0 bases, with 6 bases spanning the gap. Looked up from germline, CDR1 is SNHLY and CDR2 is FYNNEI. The RNA, roughly 0.45 to 1 ug, was put through reverse transcription using random hexamers. One entry per CDR3 protein results from TCRdb running MiXCR on the immunoSEQ multiplex PCR reads. Of 100,000 to 110,000 distinct CDR3 sequences in the sample, approximately 95% are singletons; the top ten hold less than 0.35%.

The V call is TRBV2, the J call TRBJ1-5; D not certain. Sequences were obtained from CD8+ T cells from PBMCs. This clonotype originated in a human donor with Susac syndrome. The CDR3 spells CASSEGYSNQPQHF. Here the CDR3 DNA reads TGTGCCAGCAGTGAGGGTTATAGCAATCAGCCCCAGCATTTT.